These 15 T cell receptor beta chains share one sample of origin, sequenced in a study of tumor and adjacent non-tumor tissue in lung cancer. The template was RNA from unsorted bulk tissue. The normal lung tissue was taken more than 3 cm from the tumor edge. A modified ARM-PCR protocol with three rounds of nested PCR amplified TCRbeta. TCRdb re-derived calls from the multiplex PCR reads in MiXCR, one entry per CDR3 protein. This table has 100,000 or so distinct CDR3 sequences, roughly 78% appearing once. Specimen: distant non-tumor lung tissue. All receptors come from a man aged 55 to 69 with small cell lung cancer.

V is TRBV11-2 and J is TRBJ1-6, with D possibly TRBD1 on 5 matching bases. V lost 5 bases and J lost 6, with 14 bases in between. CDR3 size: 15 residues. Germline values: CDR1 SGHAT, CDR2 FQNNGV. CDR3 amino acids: CASSRAVQVNSPLHF. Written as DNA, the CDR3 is TGTGCCAGCAGCCGCGCTGTACAGGTTAATTCACCCCTCCACTTT. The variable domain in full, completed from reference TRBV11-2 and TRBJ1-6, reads EAGVAQSPRYKIIEKRQSVAFWCNPISGHATLYWYQQILGQGPKLLIQFQNNGVVDDSQLPKDRFSAERLKGVDSTLKIQPAKLEDSAVYLCASSRAVQVNSPLHFGNGTRLTVT.

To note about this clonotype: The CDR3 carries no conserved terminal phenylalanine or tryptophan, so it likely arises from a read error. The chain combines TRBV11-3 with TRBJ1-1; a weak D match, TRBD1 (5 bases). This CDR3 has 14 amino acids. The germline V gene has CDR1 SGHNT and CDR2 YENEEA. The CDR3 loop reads CVSSLEGGDTEAFI. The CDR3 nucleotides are TGTGTCAGCAGCTTAGAGGGAGGGGACACTGAAGCTTTCATT.

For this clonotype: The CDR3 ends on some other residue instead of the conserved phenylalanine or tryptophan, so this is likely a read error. CDR3 region: CASSGGHGGKLFI. DNA for the CDR3: TGCGCCAGCAGTGGGGGACACGGCGGAAAACTGTTTATT. The rearrangement links TRBV10-1 to TRBJ1-4; the D gene is possibly TRBD1 (6 bases). CDR1 and CDR2 from the germline V gene are WNHNN and SYGVQD (reference sequence). V was cut by 4 bases and J by 10 bases, with 13 bases left in between. The CDR3 is 13 amino acids.

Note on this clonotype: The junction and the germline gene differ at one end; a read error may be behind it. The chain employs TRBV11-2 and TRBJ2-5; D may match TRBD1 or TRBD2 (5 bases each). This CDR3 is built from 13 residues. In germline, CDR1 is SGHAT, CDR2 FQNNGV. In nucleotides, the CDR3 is TGTGCCTGCAACTTAGGGACCAAAGAGATCCAGTACTTC. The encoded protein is CACNLGTKEIQYF.

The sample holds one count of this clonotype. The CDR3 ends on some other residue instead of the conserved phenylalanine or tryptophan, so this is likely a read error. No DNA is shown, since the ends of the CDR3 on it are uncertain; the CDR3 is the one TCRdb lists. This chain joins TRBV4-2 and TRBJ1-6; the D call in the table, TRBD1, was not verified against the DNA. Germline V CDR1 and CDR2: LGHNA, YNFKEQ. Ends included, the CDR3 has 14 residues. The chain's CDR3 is CASSQDLRGGSPLL.

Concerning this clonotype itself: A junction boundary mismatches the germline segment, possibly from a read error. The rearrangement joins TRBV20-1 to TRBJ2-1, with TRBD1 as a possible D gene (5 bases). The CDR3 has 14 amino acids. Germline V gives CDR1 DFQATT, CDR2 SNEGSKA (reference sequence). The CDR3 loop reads CNARGEDGYNEQFF. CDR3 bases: TGCAATGCTAGGGGCGAGGACGGCTACAATGAGCAGTTCTTC.

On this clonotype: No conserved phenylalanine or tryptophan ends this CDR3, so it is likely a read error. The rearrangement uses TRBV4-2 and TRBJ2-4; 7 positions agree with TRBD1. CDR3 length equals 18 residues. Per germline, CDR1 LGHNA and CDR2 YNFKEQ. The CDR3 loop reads CASSPRGTRGRAKNIQYL. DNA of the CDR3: TGTGCTAGCAGCCCCCGTGGGACAAGGGGGCGAGCCAAAAACATTCAGTACCTC.

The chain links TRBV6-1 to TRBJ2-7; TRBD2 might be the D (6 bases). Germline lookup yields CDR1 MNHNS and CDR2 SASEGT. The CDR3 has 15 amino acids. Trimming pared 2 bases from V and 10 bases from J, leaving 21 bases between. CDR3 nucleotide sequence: TGTGCCAGCAGTGAAACGTCTAGCGTGAGTAGGACACAGTACGTC. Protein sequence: CASSETSSVSRTQYV.

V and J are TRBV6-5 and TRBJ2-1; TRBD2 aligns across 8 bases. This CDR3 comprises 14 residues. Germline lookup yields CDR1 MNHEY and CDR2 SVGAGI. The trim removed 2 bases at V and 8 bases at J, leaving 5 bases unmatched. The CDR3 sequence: CASSYPGGMHEQFF. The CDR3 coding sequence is TGTGCCAGCAGTTACCCGGGAGGGATGCATGAGCAGTTCTTC.

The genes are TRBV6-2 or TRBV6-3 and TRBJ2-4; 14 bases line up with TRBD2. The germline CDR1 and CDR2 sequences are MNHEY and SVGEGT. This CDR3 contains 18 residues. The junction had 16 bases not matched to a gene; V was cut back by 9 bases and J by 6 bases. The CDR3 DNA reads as TGTGCCAGACGTTATTCGGGACTAGCGGGAGATAACGCAAACATTCAGTACTTC. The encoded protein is CARRYSGLAGDNANIQYF.

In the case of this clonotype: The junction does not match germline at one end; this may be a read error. The CDR3 loop reads CVSNPGGSLNKPQHF. CDR3 nucleotides: TGTGTCAGCAACCCGGGGGGGTCACTCAATAAGCCCCAGCATTTT. V gene TRBV11-2 combines with J gene TRBJ1-5, with a tentative D call TRBD1 (5 bases). Germline V gene data show CDR1 as SGHAT and CDR2 as FQNNGV. The CDR3 is 15 residues long.

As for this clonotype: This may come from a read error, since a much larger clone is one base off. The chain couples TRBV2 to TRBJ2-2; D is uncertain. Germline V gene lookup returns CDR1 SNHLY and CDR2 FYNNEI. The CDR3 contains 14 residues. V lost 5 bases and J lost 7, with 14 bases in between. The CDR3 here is CASSHQNIGGELFF. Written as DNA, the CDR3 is TGTGCCAGCAGTCATCAAAACATCGGCGGGGAGCTGTTTTTT.

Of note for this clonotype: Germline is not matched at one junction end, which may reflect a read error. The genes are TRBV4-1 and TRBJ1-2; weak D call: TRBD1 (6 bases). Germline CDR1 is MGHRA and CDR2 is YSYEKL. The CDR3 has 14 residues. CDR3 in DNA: TGCGGCAGCAGTCTTAGGGCAGGGGTAGGCGGCTACACCTTC. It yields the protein CGSSLRAGVGGYTF.

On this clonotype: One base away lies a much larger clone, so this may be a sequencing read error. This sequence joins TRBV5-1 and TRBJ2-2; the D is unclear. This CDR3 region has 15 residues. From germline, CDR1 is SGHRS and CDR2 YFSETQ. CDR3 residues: CVSSLLGSNTGELFF. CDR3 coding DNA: TGCGTCAGCAGCCTCCTGGGGTCGAACACCGGGGAGCTGTTTTTT.

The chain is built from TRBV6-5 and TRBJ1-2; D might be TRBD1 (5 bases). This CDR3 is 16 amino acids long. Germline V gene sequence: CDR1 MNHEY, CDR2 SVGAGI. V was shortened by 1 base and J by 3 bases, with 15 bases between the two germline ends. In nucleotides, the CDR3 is TGTGCCAGCAGTTACTTAGAAGGGGTTGGGGACTATGGCTACACCTTC. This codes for CASSYLEGVGDYGYTF.